This TCR beta chain is drawn from a study of T-cell reconstitution after alpha-beta-depleted transplantation in children. Study-level points and caveats: Surviving recipient T cells and thymic progenitors produced the high day-60 TCRbeta diversity seen in some patients. A year post-transplant, T-cell counts and diversity derived mostly from newly produced T cells. After transplant, at about two months, alpha-beta T cells were reportedly derived from several hundred expanded graft clones.

A library of TCRbeta sequences, prepared with unique molecular identifiers, was generated. In TCRdb, the PCR reads were re-called with MiXCR into one record per CDR3 protein. The sample has 600,000 to 800,000 distinct CDR3 sequences, around 12% seen once; the top ten hold 0.75% to 0.85%. The CDR3 totals 14 residues. V lost 2 bases and J lost 8; bases outside the gene matches: 7. Germline values: CDR1 SQVTM, CDR2 ANQGSEA. This clonotype was detected ten times or more. What it binds is not known. The gene calls are TRBV29-1 and TRBJ2-1; 9 nucleotides match TRBD2. This clonotype was obtained from a girl aged 2-9 years with congenital amegakaryocytic thrombocytopenia, due to receive a stem cell transplant. The sample in question was PBMCs, obtained before TCRalphabeta/CD19-depleted stem cell transplant. As DNA, the CDR3 is TGCAGCGTTGAAATTGGGACTAGCCTTTATGAGCAGTTCTTC. Amino acid sequence: CSVEIGTSLYEQFF.